The T cell receptor (beta chain) described here comes from a study of blood T cell repertoires in COVID-19. As for the study in general: The origin of the acute and convalescent COVID-19 samples was the United States, Italy and Spain.

Study members were between roughly 18 and 89 years old and lived in 20 to 25 US regions. Cohort allocation depended upon clinical history that participants reported. Per the original methods: Nucleated cell counts were estimated from reference gene primer amplification. Clones were read by immunoSEQ multiplex PCR, and TCRdb kept only the in-frame ones, dropping some. From that table come the V and J calls and clone size; the DNA was used to work out D and trimming. This table holds under 500,000 clones, around nine tenths found once. This CDR3 comprises 14 residues. The germline V and J ends were trimmed by 5 bases and 4 bases, with 14 bases remaining between them. Germline CDR1 reads SGHTA; CDR2 reads FQGNSA.

This sequence joins TRBV7-2 and TRBJ1-2; possible D gene TRBD1, 6 bases. The source of this sequence is a woman in her late teens or twenties with acute COVID-19. Specimen: PBMCs or T cells enriched from blood (not recorded which). CDR3 in amino acids: CASSPDRPSYGYTF. In DNA, the CDR3 is TGTGCCAGCAGCCCAGACAGGCCAAGCTATGGCTACACCTTC.